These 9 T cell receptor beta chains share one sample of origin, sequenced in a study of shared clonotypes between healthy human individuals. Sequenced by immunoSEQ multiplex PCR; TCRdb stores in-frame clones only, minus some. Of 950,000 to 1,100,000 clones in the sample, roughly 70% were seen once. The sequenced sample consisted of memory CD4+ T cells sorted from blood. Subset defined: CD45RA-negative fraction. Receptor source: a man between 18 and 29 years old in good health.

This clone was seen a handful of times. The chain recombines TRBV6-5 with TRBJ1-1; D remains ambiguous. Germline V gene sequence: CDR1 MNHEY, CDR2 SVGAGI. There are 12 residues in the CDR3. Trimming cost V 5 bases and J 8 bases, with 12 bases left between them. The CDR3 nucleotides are TGTGCCAGCAGTGACGGGTCGCTAGAAGCTTTCTTT. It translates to CASSDGSLEAFF.

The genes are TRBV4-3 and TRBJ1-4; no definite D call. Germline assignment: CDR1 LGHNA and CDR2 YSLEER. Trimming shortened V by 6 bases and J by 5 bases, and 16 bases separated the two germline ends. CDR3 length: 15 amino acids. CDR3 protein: CASSYRWQPNEKLFF. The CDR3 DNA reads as TGCGCCAGCAGTTACCGGTGGCAACCCAATGAAAAACTGTTTTTT.

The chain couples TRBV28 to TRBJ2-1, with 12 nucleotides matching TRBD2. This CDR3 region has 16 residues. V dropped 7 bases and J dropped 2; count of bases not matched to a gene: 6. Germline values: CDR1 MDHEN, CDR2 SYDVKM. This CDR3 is CASTGLAGGAYNEQFF. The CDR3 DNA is TGTGCCAGCACGGGGCTAGCGGGGGGGGCCTACAATGAGCAGTTCTTC.

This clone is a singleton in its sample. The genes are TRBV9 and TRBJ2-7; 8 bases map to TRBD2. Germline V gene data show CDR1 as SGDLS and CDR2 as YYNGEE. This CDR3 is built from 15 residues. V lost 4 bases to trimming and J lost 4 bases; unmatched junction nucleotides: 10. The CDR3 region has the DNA TGTGCCAGCAGCAAATTCGGAGCGGGAGCTTACGAGCAGTACTTC. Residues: CASSKFGAGAYEQYF.

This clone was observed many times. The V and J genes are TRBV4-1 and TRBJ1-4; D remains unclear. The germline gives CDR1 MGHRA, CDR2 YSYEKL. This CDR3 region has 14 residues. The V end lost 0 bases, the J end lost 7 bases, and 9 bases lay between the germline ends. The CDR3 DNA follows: TGCGCCAGCAGCCAAGATTGGGGATTTGAAAAACTGTTTTTT. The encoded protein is CASSQDWGFEKLFF.

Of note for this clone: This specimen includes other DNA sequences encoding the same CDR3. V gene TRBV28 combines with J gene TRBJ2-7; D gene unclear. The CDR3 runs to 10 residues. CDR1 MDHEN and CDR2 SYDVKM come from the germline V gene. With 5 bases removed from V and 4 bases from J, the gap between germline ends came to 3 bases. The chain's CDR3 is CASSRYEQYF. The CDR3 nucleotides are TGTGCCAGCAGTAGATACGAGCAGTACTTC.

In nucleotides, the CDR3 is TGTGCCAGCAGCTTAACAGGCCCTACCGGGGAGCTGTTTTTT. This sequence encodes CASSLTGPTGELFF. The rearrangement joins TRBV7-3 to TRBJ2-2; no clear D. Germline V gene lookup returns CDR1 SGHTA and CDR2 FQGTGA. Trimming shortened V by 0 bases and J by 5 bases, and 7 bases separated the two germline ends. The CDR3 covers 14 residues.

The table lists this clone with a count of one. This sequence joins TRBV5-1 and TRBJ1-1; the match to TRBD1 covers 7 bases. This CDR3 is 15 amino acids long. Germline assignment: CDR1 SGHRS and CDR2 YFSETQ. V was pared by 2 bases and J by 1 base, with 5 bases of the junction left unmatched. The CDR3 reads CASSLQGTENTEAFF. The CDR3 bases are TGCGCCAGCAGCTTACAGGGGACGGAGAACACTGAAGCTTTCTTT.

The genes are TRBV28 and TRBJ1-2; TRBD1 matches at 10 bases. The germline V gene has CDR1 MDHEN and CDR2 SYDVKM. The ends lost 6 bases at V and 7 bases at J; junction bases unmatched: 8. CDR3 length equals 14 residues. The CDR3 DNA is TGTGCCAGCAGGCCCCGGGACAGGGGAGGTGGCTACACCTTC. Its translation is CASRPRDRGGGYTF.